What follows are 21 T cell receptor beta chains derived from one specimen sequenced in a study of shared clonotypes between healthy human individuals. Profiled with immunoSEQ multiplex PCR; TCRdb holds only in-frame clones, not every one. Among some 1.5 million clones listed, roughly 96% were seen once. The sequenced sample was naive CD4+ T cells sorted from blood. Subset reported: CD45RA+ positively selected. These receptors were obtained from a man aged 25-40 years in good health.

This chain links TRBV6-1 with TRBJ2-2; 8 nucleotides agree with TRBD2. With V trimmed by 6 bases and J by 4 bases, 7 bases remained unmatched. The CDR3 has 15 residues. The germline CDR1 and CDR2 sequences are MNHNS and SASEGT. The CDR3 coding sequence is TGTGCCAGCAGGTCGATAGCGGGACGCACCGGGGAGCTGTTTTTT. This codes for CASRSIAGRTGELFF.

This chain joins TRBV19 and TRBJ2-2, with TRBD2 matching 7 bases. Losses at the gene ends were 0 bases for V and 6 bases for J; bases not matched to a gene: 7. This CDR3 is 16 amino acids long. Germline CDR1 and CDR2: LNHDA and SQIVND (reference sequence). CDR3: CASSIEGGLVSGELFF. CDR3 coding DNA: TGTGCCAGTAGTATAGAGGGCGGACTAGTTTCCGGGGAGCTGTTTTTT.

This chain links TRBV27 with TRBJ2-4; TRBD1 might be the D (5 bases). CDR3 length equals 19 residues. V was trimmed by 3 bases and J by 0 bases, leaving 21 bases between them. Germline CDR1 reads MNHEY; CDR2 reads SMNVEV (reference sequence). The CDR3: CASSFSHRLYFLAKNIQYF. The CDR3 bases are TGTGCCAGCAGTTTTAGTCACAGGCTATACTTTCTAGCCAAAAACATTCAGTACTTC.

This chain links TRBV29-1 with TRBJ1-2; D gene ambiguous. V shed 4 bases and J shed 5 bases, with 17 bases lying between them. This CDR3 spans 14 amino acids. Per germline, CDR1 SQVTM and CDR2 ANQGSEA. This CDR3 reads CSVVLGVAQYGYTF. The CDR3 DNA reads as TGCAGCGTTGTATTGGGAGTGGCTCAGTATGGCTACACCTTC. Together with reference TRBV29-1 and TRBJ1-2, the CDR3 gives the full variable domain: SAVISQKPSRDICQRGTSLTIQCQVDSQVTMMFWYRQQPGQSLTLIATANQGSEATYESGFVIDKFPISRPNLTFSTLTVSNMSPEDSSIYLCSVVLGVAQYGYTFGSGTRLTVV.

The chain links TRBV28 to TRBJ2-7, with a possible D match to TRBD2 (7 bases). The CDR3 loop spans 13 amino acids. CDR1 is MDHEN and CDR2 is SYDVKM in the germline V gene. Trimming took 7 bases from V and 6 from J, leaving 16 bases between them. In nucleotides, the CDR3 is TGTGCCAGCACCGTGGGGGGGCCGGGCGAGCAGTACTTC. Amino acids: CASTVGGPGEQYF. Based on the CDR3 plus reference TRBV28 and TRBJ2-7, the full variable domain is DVKVTQSSRYLVKRTGEKVFLECVQDMDHENMFWYRQDPGLGLRLIYFSYDVKMKEKGDIPEGYSVSREKKERFSLILESASTNQTSMYLCASTVGGPGEQYFGPGTRLTVT.

The CDR3 loop reads CASTGTSQETQYF. The CDR3 DNA is TGTGCCAGCACAGGAACCTCTCAAGAGACCCAGTACTTC. This rearrangement joins TRBV5-4 to TRBJ2-5; D remains unclear. The V end lost 6 bases, the J end lost 2 bases, and 11 bases lay between the germline ends. The CDR3 runs to 13 residues. Per germline, CDR1 SGHNT and CDR2 YYREEE (reference sequence).

The chain links TRBV11-2 to TRBJ1-1; D is uncertain. With 1 base removed from V and 2 bases from J, the gap between germline ends came to 14 bases. In germline, CDR1 is SGHAT, CDR2 FQNNGV. This CDR3 contains 16 residues. The chain's CDR3 is CASSLVRGRFNTEAFF. In nucleotides, the CDR3 is TGTGCCAGCAGCTTAGTAAGAGGCAGATTCAACACTGAAGCTTTCTTT.

Only a few counts were recorded for this clone. The chain couples TRBV2 to TRBJ1-2; 8 bases are a match to TRBD1. Germline V lookup: CDR1 SNHLY, CDR2 FYNNEI. The CDR3 runs to 13 residues. The V and J ends lost 4 bases and 4 bases, in that order; junction bases with no gene match: 2. The chain's CDR3 is CASSGTGSYGYTF. CDR3 sequence (DNA): TGTGCCAGCAGTGGGACAGGGAGCTATGGCTACACCTTC.

This clone was counted a few times. The genes are TRBV28 and TRBJ1-5; D remains ambiguous. CDR3 length: 14 residues. Per germline, CDR1 MDHEN and CDR2 SYDVKM. The V gene lost 6 bases and the J gene lost 7 bases, with 16 bases spanning the gap. The CDR3 bases are TGTGCCAGCAGAGAGGAAGGAATAGGACAGCCCCAGCATTTT. It translates to CASREEGIGQPQHF.

The chain couples TRBV7-9 to TRBJ2-7; D remains ambiguous. The length of the CDR3 is 12 residues. Germline V gene lookup returns CDR1 SEHNR and CDR2 FQNEAQ (reference sequence). The V end lost 5 bases, the J end lost 3 bases, and 8 bases lay between the germline ends. The CDR3 DNA follows: TGTGCCAGCAGCGTTGACCTCTACGAGCAGTACTTC. This translates into CASSVDLYEQYF.

This chain links TRBV29-1 with TRBJ2-2; possibly TRBD1 for D (5 bases). Trimming took off 1 base at V and 0 bases at J, with 12 bases between the two ends. This CDR3 spans 16 amino acids. Per the germline V gene, CDR1 is SQVTM and CDR2 is ANQGSEA. DNA for the CDR3: TGCAGCGTTGAAGTACGACAGCGAACGAACACCGGGGAGCTGTTTTTT. Translation: CSVEVRQRTNTGELFF.

The chain joins TRBV7-7 to TRBJ2-7; TRBD2 is a possible D gene (6 bases). V was shortened by 2 bases and J by 2 bases, with 10 bases between the two germline ends. Germline lookup yields CDR1 SSHAT and CDR2 FNYEAQ (reference sequence). The CDR3 sequence is 14 residues long. The CDR3 is CASSLTPGAYEQYF. The CDR3 DNA reads as TGTGCCAGCAGCTTAACCCCGGGAGCCTACGAGCAGTACTTC.

V usage is TRBV5-4 and J usage is TRBJ1-5; tentative D call: TRBD1 (5 bases). CDR1 is SGHNT, CDR2 YYREEE, per germline (reference sequence). CDR3 length equals 13 residues. V lost 2 bases and J lost 5, with 8 bases in between. In nucleotides, the CDR3 is TGTGCCAGCAGCTTTGGCAGGGATCAGCCCCAGCATTTT. It yields the protein CASSFGRDQPQHF.

Of note for this clone: The junction departs from the called germline gene at one end, perhaps through a read error. The rearrangement links TRBV7-7 to TRBJ2-7, with D perhaps matching TRBD2 (6 bases). The germline V gene has CDR1 SSHAT and CDR2 FNYEAQ (reference sequence). CDR3 length: 14 amino acids. Here the CDR3 DNA reads TGTGCTAGCAGCTTAGCGGCGGACTCCTACGAGCAGTACTTC. It yields the protein CASSLAADSYEQYF. Combining the CDR3 with reference TRBV7-7 and TRBJ2-7 gives the whole variable domain GAGVSQSPRYKVTKRGQDVTLRCDPISSHATLYWYQQALGQGPEFLTYFNYEAQPDKSGLPSDRFSAERPEGSISTLTIQRTEQRDSAMYRCASSLAADSYEQYFGPGTRLTVT.

V usage is TRBV7-2 and J usage is TRBJ2-1; 7 bases map to TRBD1. V lost 5 bases and J lost 9; bases outside the gene matches: 7. Per the germline V gene, CDR1 is SGHTA and CDR2 is FQGNSA. The length of the CDR3 is 13 residues. The CDR3 nucleotides are TGTGCCAGCAGCGTGACAGGGTTCATTGAGCAGTTCTTC. This codes for CASSVTGFIEQFF.

The chain links TRBV7-8 to TRBJ2-3, with D unresolved. The CDR3 is made up of 15 amino acids. V lost 1 base and J 2 bases, leaving 10 bases between the germline ends. Per the germline V gene, CDR1 is SGHVS and CDR2 is FQNEAQ. Here the CDR3 reads CASSLETSPTDTQYF. CDR3 in DNA: TGTGCCAGCAGCTTAGAGACAAGTCCCACAGATACGCAGTATTTT.

The chain has TRBV29-1 and TRBJ2-1, with TRBD2 as a possible D gene (6 bases). V shed 4 bases and J shed 1 base, with 11 bases lying between them. CDR1 is SQVTM, CDR2 ANQGSEA, per germline. The CDR3 has 14 residues. The chain's CDR3 is CSVVGGDSYNEQFF. The CDR3 DNA reads TGCAGCGTTGTCGGCGGGGATTCCTACAATGAGCAGTTCTTC.

This sequence joins TRBV7-9 and TRBJ2-1; weak D call: TRBD2 (6 bases). V lost 5 bases and J 7 bases, leaving 24 bases between the germline ends. Germline V CDR1 and CDR2: SEHNR, FQNEAQ (reference sequence). There are 17 residues in the CDR3. The CDR3 DNA reads as TGTGCCAGCAGCCCACGGAGGCGGGCGGGACGTGGGAATGAGCAGTTCTTC. Its protein product is CASSPRRRAGRGNEQFF.

The genes are TRBV13 and TRBJ2-2; unclear D gene. Trimming cost V 5 bases and J 3 bases, with 10 bases left between them. Germline V gene data show CDR1 as PRHDT and CDR2 as FYEKMQ (reference sequence). CDR3 size: 14 residues. CDR3 nucleotides: TGTGCCAGCAGCCCCCCTAGTCACACCGGGGAGCTGTTTTTT. This translates into CASSPPSHTGELFF.

The genes are TRBV11-2 and TRBJ2-7; 10 bases agree with TRBD2. The V segment lost 1 base and the J segment 3 bases; nucleotides outside the gene matches: 3. This CDR3 region has 15 residues. The germline gives CDR1 SGHAT, CDR2 FQNNGV. Here the CDR3 DNA reads TGTGCCAGCAGCTTAGTGGCTAGCGGGAGCTACGAGCAGTACTTC. Its protein is CASSLVASGSYEQYF.

The gene calls are TRBV30 and TRBJ2-7; 8 bases are a match to TRBD1. The germline V gene encodes CDR1 GTSNPN and CDR2 SVGIG (reference sequence). This CDR3 has 16 residues. Trimming at V came to 0 bases and at J to 3 bases, leaving 10 bases not matched to a gene. CDR3 region: CAWSVANRGKFYEQYF. CDR3 sequence (DNA): TGTGCCTGGAGTGTCGCGAACAGGGGGAAGTTCTACGAGCAGTACTTC.